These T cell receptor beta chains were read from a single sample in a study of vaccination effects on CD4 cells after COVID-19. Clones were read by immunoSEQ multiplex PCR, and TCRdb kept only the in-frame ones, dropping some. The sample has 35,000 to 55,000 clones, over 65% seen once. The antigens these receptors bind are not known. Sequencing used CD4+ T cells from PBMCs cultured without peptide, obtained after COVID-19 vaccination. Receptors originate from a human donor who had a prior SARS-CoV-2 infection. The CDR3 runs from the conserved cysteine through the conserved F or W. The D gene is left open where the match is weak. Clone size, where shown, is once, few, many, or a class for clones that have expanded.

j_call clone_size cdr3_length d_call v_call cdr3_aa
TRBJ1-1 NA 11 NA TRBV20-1 CSTRTVTEAFF
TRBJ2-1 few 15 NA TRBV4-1 CASSQERFSYNEQFF
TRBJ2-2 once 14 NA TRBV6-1 CASSEGVGTGELFF
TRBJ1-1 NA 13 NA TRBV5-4 CASSLDSATEAFF
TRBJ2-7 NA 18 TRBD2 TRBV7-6 CASSLRGDTSGDAYEQYF
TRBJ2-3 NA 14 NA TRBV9 CASSVAGTTDTQYF
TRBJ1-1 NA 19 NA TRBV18 CASSHGPGHLQGSSTEAFF
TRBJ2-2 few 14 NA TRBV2 CASRGRRDTGELFF
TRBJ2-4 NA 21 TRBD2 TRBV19 CASRKGPGTSGRAPGKNIQYF
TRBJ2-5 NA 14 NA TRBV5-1 CASSLQQGEETQYF
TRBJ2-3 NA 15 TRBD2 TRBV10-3 CAISERGLGTDTQYF
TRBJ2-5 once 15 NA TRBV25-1 CASSETPDIIETQYF
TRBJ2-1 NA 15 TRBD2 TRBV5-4 CASSAAGGVYNEQFF
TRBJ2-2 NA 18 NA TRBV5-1 CASSLVSLGALSTGELFF
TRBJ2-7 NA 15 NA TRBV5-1 CASSLSPLSIYEQYF
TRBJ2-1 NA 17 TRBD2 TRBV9 CASSAIAGGLSYNEQFF